This passage covers 5 T cell receptor beta chains from one sample sequenced in a study of CD8+CD57+ T cells in acquired aplastic anemia. Study observations and caveats: The diversity of CD8+CD57+ cells in patients was lower than that of total CD4+ and CD8+ pools.

Flow cytometry had shown expanded CD8+CD57+ cells in the patients chosen for sequencing. Their antigen targets remain unknown. The use of genomic DNA as template underpinned the TCR beta VDJ and CDR3 profiling. Each CDR3 protein gets one entry after TCRdb re-called the reads with MiXCR. Of about 17,000 distinct CDR3 sequences detected, 30% to 45% appear once; the ten largest clones hold 65% to 90%. The sequenced sample consisted of CD8+CD57+ T cells sorted from PBMCs. The subset is: bead-enriched CD8+CD57+ effector memory T cells from SAA patients. Every receptor here comes from a human donor with aplastic anemia.

This clonotype was counted ten times or more. The chain uses TRBV11-2 and TRBJ1-4; 8 nucleotides match TRBD1. Trimming took 5 bases from V and 6 from J; bases not matched to a gene: 5. This CDR3 has 14 amino acids. The germline V gene encodes CDR1 SGHAT and CDR2 FQNNGV. CDR3 nucleotide sequence: TGTGCCAGCAGCCGGACAGGGTTGGATGAAAAACTGTTTTTT. Translated, it gives CASSRTGLDEKLFF.

V gene TRBV6-1 combines with J gene TRBJ2-7, with D possibly being TRBD2 (6 bases). Deletions cut 7 bases from V and 3 bases from J, with 13 bases between. CDR1 is MNHNS and CDR2 is SASEGT in the germline V gene. The CDR3 contains 13 residues. The CDR3, as DNA: TGTGCCAGCATCGGGACTCCCGACTACGAGCAGTACTTC. This sequence encodes CASIGTPDYEQYF.

The V gene is TRBV20-1, the J gene TRBJ1-5; 9 positions agree with TRBD1. Per germline, CDR1 DFQATT and CDR2 SNEGSKA (reference sequence). This CDR3 has 16 residues. V dropped 2 bases and J dropped 3; count of bases not matched to a gene: 8. CDR3 nucleotide sequence: TGCAGTGCTAGAAATATGGGACAGGGTCACAATCAGCCCCAGCATTTT. This translates into CSARNMGQGHNQPQHF.

Note on this clonotype: At one end, the junction sequence differs from germline, possibly due to a read error. V is TRBV6-2 or TRBV6-3 and J is TRBJ2-7, with D perhaps matching TRBD2 (6 bases). The CDR3 has 18 amino acids. Germline CDR1 MNHEY, CDR2 SVGEGT. This CDR3 reads CASSYSLRGQGGGYEHYF. CDR3 DNA: TGTGCCAGCAGTTACTCCCTAAGGGGTCAGGGAGGCGGGTACGAGCATTACTTC.

This clonotype was counted a few times. The CDR3: CASSSGTRRHMQYF. The CDR3 region has the DNA TGTGCCAGCAGTTCCGGGACTAGGCGGCACATGCAGTATTTT. The chain has TRBV2 and TRBJ2-3; TRBD2 matches at 8 bases. This CDR3 has 14 amino acids. V shed 5 bases and J 11 bases; nucleotides not matched to a gene: 12. Germline V gene data show CDR1 as SNHLY and CDR2 as FYNNEI.